Listed here are 21 T cell receptor beta chains from one sample, sequenced in a study of shared clonotypes between healthy human individuals. Some clones are missing from TCRdb's copy, which holds only in-frame ones; the method was immunoSEQ multiplex PCR. The table has roughly 2.6 million clones, roughly 92% seen once. Sequencing used naive CD4+ T cells sorted from blood. Subset of the sample: CD45RA+ positively selected. The receptors here all came from a man between 18 and 29 years old in good health.

Points on this clone: Other DNA sequences in the sample encode the same CDR3. The V and J genes are TRBV4-3 and TRBJ1-5; D not certain. The ends were cut back, 0 bases at V and 7 bases at J, with 7 bases in the middle. The CDR3 contains 13 residues. In germline, CDR1 is LGHNA, CDR2 YSLEER. This CDR3 reads CASSQELGQPQHF. The CDR3 DNA reads TGCGCCAGCAGCCAAGAATTGGGGCAGCCCCAGCATTTT.

V is TRBV29-1 and J is TRBJ2-5, with 9 bases fitting TRBD1. Germline CDR1 is SQVTM and CDR2 is ANQGSEA. The CDR3 consists of 14 residues. The chain's CDR3 is CSSSPTGGGETQYF. CDR3 in DNA: TGCAGTAGCTCGCCTACAGGGGGCGGAGAGACCCAGTACTTC.

The chain is built from TRBV7-9 and TRBJ2-3, with TRBD2 matching over 14 bases. V dropped 5 bases and J dropped 3; count of bases not matched to a gene: 4. The V gene's germline CDR1 is SEHNR and CDR2 FQNEAQ (reference sequence). The CDR3 sequence is 16 residues long. DNA for the CDR3: TGTGCCAGCAGCCCCCGGACTAGCGGGAGGACAGATACGCAGTATTTT. Protein: CASSPRTSGRTDTQYF.

The V gene is TRBV29-1, the J gene TRBJ2-4; no reliable D call. Germline assignment: CDR1 SQVTM and CDR2 ANQGSEA. Trimming took off 5 bases at V and 7 bases at J, with 12 bases between the two ends. The CDR3 has 12 residues. The CDR3 DNA reads TGCAGCGTTTTGGGAATCGGGAACATTCAGTACTTC. Encoded protein: CSVLGIGNIQYF.

The rearrangement links TRBV23-1 to TRBJ1-5; TRBD1 might be the D (6 bases). TRBV23-1 is an ORF, and what it does is uncertain. The CDR3 is 16 residues long. The V and J ends lost 11 bases and 0 bases respectively, with 20 bases between them. The CDR3 DNA reads as TGCGCCCGCAACGTGACAGGAGACTATAGCAATCAGCCCCAGCATTTT. Translation gives CARNVTGDYSNQPQHF.

This chain uses TRBV16 with TRBJ1-2, with a weak D call TRBD1 (6 bases). Trimming left V 0 bases short and J 8 bases short, with 13 bases between. Germline V gene sequence: CDR1 KGHSY, CDR2 FQNENV. This CDR3 has 14 amino acids. This chain's CDR3 is CASSQSSGARGYTF. Here the CDR3 DNA reads TGTGCCAGCAGCCAATCGTCGGGGGCGCGCGGCTACACCTTC. The full variable domain, completed using reference TRBV16 and TRBJ1-2, is GEEVAQTPKHLVRGEGQKAKLYCAPIKGHSYVFWYQQVLKNEFKFLISFQNENVFDETGMPKERFSAKCLPNSPCSLEIQATKLEDSAVYFCASSQSSGARGYTFGSGTRLTVV.

This clone was seen just once. V is TRBV27 and J is TRBJ2-2; 7 positions agree with TRBD2. The CDR3 loop spans 16 amino acids. CDR1 MNHEY and CDR2 SMNVEV come from the germline V gene (reference sequence). The trim removed 3 bases at V and 4 bases at J, leaving 8 bases unmatched. In DNA, the CDR3 is TGTGCCAGCAGTTTCGAGGGAGGGTTGCGCACCGGGGAGCTGTTTTTT. Amino acids: CASSFEGGLRTGELFF.

This chain connects TRBV11-3 to TRBJ1-3; no firm D call. V lost 5 bases and J 4 bases, leaving 9 bases between the germline ends. Germline CDR1 and CDR2: SGHNT and YENEEA. CDR3 length equals 13 residues. The CDR3 region is CASSPVSGNTIYF. CDR3 nucleotides: TGTGCCAGCAGCCCTGTCTCGGGAAACACCATATATTTT.

This chain links TRBV11-2 with TRBJ2-3; D tentatively fits TRBD1 or TRBD2 (5 bases each). The germline V gene has CDR1 SGHAT and CDR2 FQNNGV. The V end lost 0 bases, the J end lost 4 bases, and 11 bases lay between the germline ends. This CDR3 has 15 amino acids. The CDR3 region is CASSLDQGSADTQYF. Here the CDR3 DNA reads TGTGCCAGCAGCTTAGATCAGGGTAGCGCAGATACGCAGTATTTT. Supplemented by reference TRBV11-2 and TRBJ2-3, the full variable domain reads EAGVAQSPRYKIIEKRQSVAFWCNPISGHATLYWYQQILGQGPKLLIQFQNNGVVDDSQLPKDRFSAERLKGVDSTLKIQPAKLEDSAVYLCASSLDQGSADTQYFGPGTRLTVL.

The chain couples TRBV18 to TRBJ2-5; D tentatively reads TRBD1 or TRBD2 (5 bases each). CDR1 is KGHSH, CDR2 LQKENI, per germline. V lost 5 bases to trimming and J lost 5 bases, with 12 bases between them. The CDR3 covers 13 residues. The CDR3 here is CASSALGDETQYF. The CDR3 DNA reads as TGTGCCAGCTCAGCCTTAGGGGACGAGACCCAGTACTTC.

In its sample, this clone was seen once. The V gene is TRBV6-5, the J gene TRBJ2-5, with 8 bases fitting TRBD1. Trimming at V came to 4 bases and at J to 5 bases, leaving 3 bases not matched to a gene. There are 13 residues in the CDR3. Germline lookup yields CDR1 MNHEY and CDR2 SVGAGI. This CDR3 is CASSSQGAETQYF. The CDR3 DNA reads TGTGCCAGCAGTTCTCAGGGGGCTGAGACCCAGTACTTC.

J is TRBJ2-7 and V is TRBV5-4; D may be TRBD1 (5 bases). Germline CDR1 SGHNT, CDR2 YYREEE (reference sequence). The CDR3 loop spans 14 amino acids. Trimming took off 4 bases at V and 4 bases at J, with 15 bases between the two ends. In nucleotides, the CDR3 is TGTGCCAGCAGCCCAGGGCAGGGCCAATACGAGCAGTACTTC. Amino acid sequence: CASSPGQGQYEQYF.

The chain's CDR3 is CASSLDPDYGYTF. CDR3 coding DNA: TGTGCCAGCAGCTTAGATCCGGACTATGGCTACACCTTC. This chain links TRBV7-6 with TRBJ1-2; D not resolved. Trimming shortened V by 1 base and J by 3 bases, and 6 bases separated the two germline ends. CDR3 size: 13 residues. Per the germline V gene, CDR1 is SGHVS and CDR2 is FNYEAQ.

The rearrangement links TRBV19 to TRBJ2-1; 12 positions match TRBD2. CDR3 length: 16 residues. Per the germline V gene, CDR1 is LNHDA and CDR2 is SQIVND (reference sequence). Trimming took 5 bases from V and 6 from J; bases not matched to a gene: 8. The CDR3, as DNA: TGTGCCAGTAGTGTTCTAGCGGGAGGGCTTGGCAATGAGCAGTTCTTC. Translation: CASSVLAGGLGNEQFF.

The J gene is TRBJ1-4, the V gene TRBV6-6; D is unclear. V was pared by 0 bases and J by 6 bases, with 14 bases between. Germline assignment: CDR1 MNHNY and CDR2 SVGAGI (reference sequence). This CDR3 is built from 16 residues. The CDR3 protein is CASSYSSSGVDEKLFF. CDR3 sequence (DNA): TGTGCCAGCAGTTACTCGAGTTCGGGAGTGGATGAAAAACTGTTTTTT.

Concerning this clone: Other DNA sequences of this sample code for an identical CDR3. The chain has TRBV7-2 and TRBJ2-5; 7 bases agree with TRBD1. The CDR3 has 13 residues. V lost 5 bases, J lost 4 bases, and 4 bases stayed unmatched. CDR1 is SGHTA and CDR2 is FQGNSA in the germline V gene. DNA for the CDR3: TGTGCCAGCAGCCCGCGGACAGGAGAGACCCAGTACTTC. Protein product: CASSPRTGETQYF.

The CDR3 nucleotides read TGTGCCAGCAGTTACGCAGGACTAGCGGACACCGGGGAGCTGTTTTTT. The encoded protein is CASSYAGLADTGELFF. V usage is TRBV6-5 and J usage is TRBJ2-2; TRBD2 agrees at 10 bases. The V and J ends lost 2 bases and 3 bases, in that order; junction bases with no gene match: 3. Germline assignment: CDR1 MNHEY and CDR2 SVGAGI. The CDR3 contains 16 residues.

This chain joins TRBV25-1 and TRBJ2-1; D possibly corresponds to TRBD1 (6 bases). This CDR3 spans 15 amino acids. V dropped 6 bases and J dropped 0 bases, with 12 bases sitting between them. Germline V lookup: CDR1 MGHDK, CDR2 SYGVNS. DNA for the CDR3: TGTGCCAGCAGCGACAGGAGAAGCTCCTACAATGAGCAGTTCTTC. This translates into CASSDRRSSYNEQFF.

The chain recombines TRBV28 with TRBJ2-1, with TRBD2 matching 8 bases. V was clipped by 6 bases and J by 0 bases; unmatched bases: 7. CDR3 length equals 16 residues. Per the germline V gene, CDR1 is MDHEN and CDR2 is SYDVKM. The CDR3 DNA reads as TGTGCCAGCAGGTTAGCGGGGATAGGCTCCTACAATGAGCAGTTCTTC. This sequence encodes CASRLAGIGSYNEQFF.

This chain connects TRBV28 to TRBJ2-7, with D possibly being TRBD2 (5 bases). Germline V gene sequence: CDR1 MDHEN, CDR2 SYDVKM. The CDR3 runs 15 residues. Between the trimmed V and J ends, which lost 3 bases and 3 bases, there was a span of 15 bases. Here the CDR3 DNA reads TGTGCCAGCAGTTTTAAGAGACTGGGGAGCTACGAGCAGTACTTC. The encoded protein is CASSFKRLGSYEQYF.

The chain combines TRBV5-1 with TRBJ2-3; maybe TRBD2 (5 bases). The ends were cut back, 0 bases at V and 2 bases at J, with 10 bases in the middle. The CDR3 is made up of 15 amino acids. CDR1 is SGHRS, CDR2 YFSETQ, per germline. The CDR3 coding sequence is TGCGCCAGCAGCTTGGAACCAGGACTCACAGATACGCAGTATTTT. It yields the protein CASSLEPGLTDTQYF.